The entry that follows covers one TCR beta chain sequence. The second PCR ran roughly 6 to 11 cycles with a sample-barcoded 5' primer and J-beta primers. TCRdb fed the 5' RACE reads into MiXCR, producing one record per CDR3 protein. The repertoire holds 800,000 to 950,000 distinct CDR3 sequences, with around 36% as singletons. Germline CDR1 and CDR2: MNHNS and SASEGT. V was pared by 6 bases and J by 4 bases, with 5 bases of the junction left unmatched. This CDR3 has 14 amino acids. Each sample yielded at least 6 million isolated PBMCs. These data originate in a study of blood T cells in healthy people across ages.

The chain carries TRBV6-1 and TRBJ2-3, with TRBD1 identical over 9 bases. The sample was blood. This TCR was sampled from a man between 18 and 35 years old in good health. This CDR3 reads CASREDRGPDTQYF. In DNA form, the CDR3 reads TGTGCCAGCAGGGAGGACAGGGGACCAGATACGCAGTATTTT.